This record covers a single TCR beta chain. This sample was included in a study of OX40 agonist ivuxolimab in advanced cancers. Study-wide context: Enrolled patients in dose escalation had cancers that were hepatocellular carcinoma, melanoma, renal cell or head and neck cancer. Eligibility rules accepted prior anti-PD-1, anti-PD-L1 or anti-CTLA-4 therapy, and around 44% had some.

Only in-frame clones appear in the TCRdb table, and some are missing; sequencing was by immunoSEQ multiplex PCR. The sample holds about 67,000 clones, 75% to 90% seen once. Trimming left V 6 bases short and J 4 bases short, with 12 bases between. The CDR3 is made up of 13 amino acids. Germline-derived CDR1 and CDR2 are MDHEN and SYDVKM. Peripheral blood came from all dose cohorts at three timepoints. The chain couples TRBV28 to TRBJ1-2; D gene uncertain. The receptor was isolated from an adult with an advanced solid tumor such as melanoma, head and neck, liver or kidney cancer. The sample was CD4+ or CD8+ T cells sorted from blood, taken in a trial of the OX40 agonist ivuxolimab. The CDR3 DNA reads TGTGCCAGCAGACAAAGCGGAAGCTATGGCTACACCTTC. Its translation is CASRQSGSYGYTF.